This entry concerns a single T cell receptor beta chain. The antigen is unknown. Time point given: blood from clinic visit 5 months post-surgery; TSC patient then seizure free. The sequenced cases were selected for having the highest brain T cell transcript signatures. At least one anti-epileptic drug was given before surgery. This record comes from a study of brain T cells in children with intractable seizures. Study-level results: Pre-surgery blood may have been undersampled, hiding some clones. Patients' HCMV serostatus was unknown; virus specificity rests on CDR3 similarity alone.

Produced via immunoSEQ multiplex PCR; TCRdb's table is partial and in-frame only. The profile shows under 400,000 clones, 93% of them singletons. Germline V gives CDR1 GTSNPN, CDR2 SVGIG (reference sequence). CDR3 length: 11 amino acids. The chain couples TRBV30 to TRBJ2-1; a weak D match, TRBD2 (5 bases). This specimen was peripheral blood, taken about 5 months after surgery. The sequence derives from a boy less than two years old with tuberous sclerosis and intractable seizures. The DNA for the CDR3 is TGTGCTAATGGACTCGGCAATGAGCAGTTCTTC. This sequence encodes CANGLGNEQFF.